This TCR beta chain was profiled in a study of CD8 T cells in ankylosing spondylitis. Study-wide results and caveats: Disease-associated clones were reportedly significantly overrepresented in matched ankylosing spondylitis synovial fluid.

Quantitative barcoded 5'-RACE was used to prepare TCR beta libraries. TCRdb re-called the 5' RACE reads with MiXCR, one entry per CDR3 protein. The table records some 220,000 distinct CDR3 sequences, approximately 7.6% of them present only once. This clonotype was picked up a small number of times. The antigen is unknown. The sample taken for sequencing was blood, either unsorted or a sorted T cell fraction (not recorded which). This receptor was identified in a female donor with ankylosing spondylitis or in good health (not recorded which).

The CDR3: CASSSAETYYEQYF. The CDR3 nucleotides read TGTGCCAGCAGCTCAGCGGAAACATACTACGAGCAGTACTTC. The chain carries TRBV7-2 and TRBJ2-7; the D gene is possibly TRBD2 (5 bases). Deletions cut 4 bases from V and 3 bases from J, with 13 bases between. Germline V gene data show CDR1 as SGHTA and CDR2 as FQGNSA. The CDR3 sequence is 14 residues long.